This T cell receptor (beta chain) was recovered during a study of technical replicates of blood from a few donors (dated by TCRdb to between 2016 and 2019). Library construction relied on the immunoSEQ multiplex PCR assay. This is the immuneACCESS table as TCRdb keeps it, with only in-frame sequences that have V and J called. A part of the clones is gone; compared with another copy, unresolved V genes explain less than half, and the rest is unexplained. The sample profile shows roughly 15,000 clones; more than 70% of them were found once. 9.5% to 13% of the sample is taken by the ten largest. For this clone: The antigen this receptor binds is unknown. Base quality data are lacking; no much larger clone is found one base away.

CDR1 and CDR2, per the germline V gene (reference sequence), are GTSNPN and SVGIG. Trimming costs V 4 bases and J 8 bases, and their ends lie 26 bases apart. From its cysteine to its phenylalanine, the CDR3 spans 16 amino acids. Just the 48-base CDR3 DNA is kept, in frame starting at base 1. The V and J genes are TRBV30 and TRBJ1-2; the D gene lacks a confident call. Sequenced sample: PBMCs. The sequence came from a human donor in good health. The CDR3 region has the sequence CAWIPMFRVPIWGYTF. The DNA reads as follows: TGTGCCTGGATCCCAATGTTCCGGGTTCCTATTTGGGGCTACACCTTC.